Listed below are T cell receptor beta chains from one sample, sequenced in a study of shared clonotypes between healthy human individuals. Sequencing used immunoSEQ multiplex PCR; TCRdb keeps in-frame clones, though not all of them. The repertoire consists of 1.4 million or so clones, with approximately 98.5% occurring once and the leading ten covering roughly 0.35%. Sample: naive CD4+ T cells sorted from blood. The receptor set was obtained from a man aged 25-45 years in good health. Both conserved end residues are part of each CDR3. D genes are given only for firm matches. Clone size is stated in some rows and not others, as once, few, many or a class when expanded.

once	TRBV4-3	NA	TRBJ1-4	TGCGCCAGCAGCCAAGGACAGTTAATTGCAACTAATGAAAAACTGTTTTTT	CASSQGQLIATNEKLFF
once	TRBV15	TRBD2	TRBJ2-3	TGTGCCACCAGCAGAGATCGGTCTAGCGGGAGAGTATTTAGCACAGATACGCAGTATTTT	CATSRDRSSGRVFSTDTQYF
once	TRBV15	NA	TRBJ2-3	TGTGCCACCAGCAGAGATTCCGATACGCAGTATTTT	CATSRDSDTQYF
NA	TRBV20-1	NA	TRBJ2-5	TGCAGTGCTATTGGAGGGGAGACCCAGTACTTC	CSAIGGETQYF
NA	TRBV2	NA	TRBJ1-1	TGTGCCAGCAGTGGCCCCGGGACGGAGAACACTGAAGCTTTCTTT	CASSGPGTENTEAFF
NA	TRBV11-2	NA	TRBJ2-7	TGTGCCAGCAGCAAGGACAGCTACGAGCAGTACTTC	CASSKDSYEQYF
NA	TRBV30	NA	TRBJ2-1	TGTGCATCCTACTCCGGGACCAATTCCTACAATGAGCAGTTCTTC	CASYSGTNSYNEQFF
NA	TRBV10-1	NA	TRBJ1-5	TGCGCCAGCAGTGAATCTGGGGTCAATCAGCCCCAGCATTTT	CASSESGVNQPQHF
NA	TRBV2	NA	TRBJ2-1	TGTGCCAGCAAGGGGAAAGTTTTGGACAATGAGCAGTTCTTC	CASKGKVLDNEQFF
NA	TRBV28	NA	TRBJ1-2	TGTGCCAGCAGTTTTCGTCCTAACTATGGCTACACCTTC	CASSFRPNYGYTF
NA	TRBV7-8	NA	TRBJ1-2	TGTGCCAGCAGCTTAGGGACTTCCCGTTTCGACTACACCTTC	CASSLGTSRFDYTF
NA	TRBV7-9	TRBD1	TRBJ2-2	TGTGCCAGCAGTCGAGCGCCGGGACAGACCACCGGGGAGCTGTTTTTT	CASSRAPGQTTGELFF
NA	TRBV15	NA	TRBJ2-4	TGTGCCACCAGCAGAGATCCAGTAGGGAACATTCAGTACTTC	CATSRDPVGNIQYF
NA	TRBV30	NA	TRBJ2-3	TGTGCCTGGAGTGTAGGGGTGGGGACGCAGTATTTT	CAWSVGVGTQYF
NA	TRBV10-3	TRBD1	TRBJ1-4	TGTGCCATCAGTGAGTCGGACAGGGGGCTCAATCTGTTTTTT	CAISESDRGLNLFF
NA	TRBV30	TRBD1	TRBJ2-7	TGTGCCTGGGGGAACAGGGGCTCCTACGAGCAGTACTTC	CAWGNRGSYEQYF
NA	TRBV5-6	NA	TRBJ2-7	TGTGCCAGCAAAGGGCCAGTCTACGAGCAGTACTTC	CASKGPVYEQYF
NA	TRBV29-1	NA	TRBJ2-2	TGCAGCGTTCGTAGGGCCTCAGACACCGGGGAGCTGTTTTTT	CSVRRASDTGELFF
NA	TRBV28	TRBD1	TRBJ1-2	TGTGCCAGCAGAACCGGGACAGCGTTTTATGGCTACACCTTC	CASRTGTAFYGYTF
NA	TRBV5-6	NA	TRBJ1-5	TGTGCCAGCAGCCCGAGGGGCGGTGGCAATCAGCCCCAGCATTTT	CASSPRGGGNQPQHF
NA	TRBV5-1	NA	TRBJ1-2	TGCGCCAGCAGCTTGAAACAGGGAGACTATGGCTACACCTTC	CASSLKQGDYGYTF
NA	TRBV5-1	NA	TRBJ1-1	TGCGCCAGCAGCTTTTACGGTTCGAACACTGAAGCTTTCTTT	CASSFYGSNTEAFF
once	TRBV18	TRBD1	TRBJ1-3	TGTGCCAGCTCGCGACAGGGTCGCTCTGGAAACACCATATATTTT	CASSRQGRSGNTIYF
NA	TRBV5-1	NA	TRBJ2-5	TGCGCCAGCAGCTTGGGGACAGCGGATCTAGGGGAGACCCAGTACTTC	CASSLGTADLGETQYF
NA	TRBV5-5	NA	TRBJ2-3	TGTGCCAGCAGCCCCGAACCTGATACGCAGTATTTT	CASSPEPDTQYF
NA	TRBV5-4	TRBD2	TRBJ2-7	TGTGCCAGCAGCTCGGGACTAAACTCCTACGAGCAGTACTTC	CASSSGLNSYEQYF
NA	TRBV29-1	TRBD2	TRBJ2-1	TGCAGCGTTGGAAAAGCGGGAGTAAGTAATGAGCAGTTCTTC	CSVGKAGVSNEQFF
NA	TRBV6-5	NA	TRBJ1-2	TGTGCCAGCAGTTACTCCTTGAGAGGTCAAGCCTATGGCTACACCTTC	CASSYSLRGQAYGYTF
NA	TRBV28	NA	TRBJ2-2	TGTGCCAGCAGTTTAAACAGCCCGGTTCCCGGGGAGCTGTTTTTT	CASSLNSPVPGELFF
NA	TRBV6-5	TRBD1	TRBJ1-1	TGTGCCAGCAGTTCCAGGGGGCGAATGGCTGAAGCTTTCTTT	CASSSRGRMAEAFF
NA	TRBV10-3	NA	TRBJ2-5	TGTGCCATCAGTGAAGGCGCAGAGACCCAGTACTTC	CAISEGAETQYF
NA	TRBV1	NA	TRBJ2-4	TGCACCAGCAGCCAAGGGGCAGTACTAGCGGACCTAGCCAAAAACATTCAGTACTTC	CTSSQGAVLADLAKNIQYF
NA	TRBV5-1	NA	TRBJ2-2	TGCGCCAGCAGCTTGGAGTACCCGGGGGAGCTGTTTTTT	CASSLEYPGELFF
NA	TRBV7-8	NA	TRBJ2-2	TGTGCCAGCAGCTTATCTTCACAGGCCAAGAACACCGGGGAGCTGTTTTTT	CASSLSSQAKNTGELFF
NA	TRBV2	NA	TRBJ2-7	TGTGCCAGCAGGACGGACTCCTACGAGCAGTACTTC	CASRTDSYEQYF
NA	TRBV6-5	NA	TRBJ1-1	TGTGCCAGCACCAACGGGGGACGTGGAGCTTTCTTT	CASTNGGRGAFF
NA	TRBV9	TRBD1	TRBJ1-1	TGTGCCAGCAACAGACAGGGGCTGAACACTGAAGCTTTCTTT	CASNRQGLNTEAFF
NA	TRBV2	NA	TRBJ1-2	TGTGCCAGCATTCCTGGCTCCGACAGAAACTATGGCTACACCTTC	CASIPGSDRNYGYTF
NA	TRBV28	NA	TRBJ2-7	TGTGCCAGCAGTTTATTTGTAGGGTTCAGCGCGGCCCGCTCCTACGAGCAGTACTTC	CASSLFVGFSAARSYEQYF
NA	TRBV5-1	TRBD1	TRBJ2-7	TGCGCCAGCAGCCCGCCGGGACAGGGGTCCTACGAGCAGTACTTC	CASSPPGQGSYEQYF
NA	TRBV19	NA	TRBJ2-7	TGTGCCAGTAGTATCGACGGGGTCGGACCCTACGAGCAGTACTTC	CASSIDGVGPYEQYF
NA	TRBV6-5	NA	TRBJ2-5	TGTGCCAGTCTCGCTCTAGTTGGGGGCCCCCAGTACTTC	CASLALVGGPQYF
NA	TRBV5-4	NA	TRBJ2-5	TGTGCCAGCAGCTCGCTGGAGGGGGAGACCCAGTACTTC	CASSSLEGETQYF
NA	TRBV30	NA	TRBJ2-3	TGTGCCTGGAGTCCTTCCATTGGTTATACGCAGTATTTT	CAWSPSIGYTQYF
NA	TRBV2	NA	TRBJ2-1	TGTGCCAGCAGTGTCGGGGGATGGGTGGTTGAGCAGTTCTTC	CASSVGGWVVEQFF
once	TRBV5-1	NA	TRBJ2-1	TGCGCCAGCAGCTTGGGACGCCCGTACAATGAGCAGTTCTTC	CASSLGRPYNEQFF
NA	TRBV5-5	NA	TRBJ2-3	TGTGCCAGCAGCTTGGCTTCAGATACGCAGTATTTT	CASSLASDTQYF
NA	TRBV6-1	NA	TRBJ2-3	TGTGCCAGCAGTGAGGTTAACACAGATACGCAGTATTTT	CASSEVNTDTQYF
NA	TRBV21-1	NA	TRBJ2-1	TGTGCCAGCAAACTAGCGGATCTCTACAATGAGCAGTTCTTC	CASKLADLYNEQFF
NA	TRBV5-1	TRBD1	TRBJ2-7	TGCGCCAGCAGCTCCGGACAGGGCGGCGAGCAGTACTTC	CASSSGQGGEQYF
NA	TRBV7-2	TRBD1	TRBJ2-1	TGTGCCAGCAGCCGTGGGGGGACAGGGGGCTACAATGAGCAGTTCTTC	CASSRGGTGGYNEQFF
NA	TRBV27	NA	TRBJ1-5	TGTGCCAGCAGTTTCATAGGGGGAAATCAGCCCCAGCATTTT	CASSFIGGNQPQHF
NA	TRBV27	NA	TRBJ1-2	TGTGCCAGCAGTTTATTCAGCGGAAACTATGGCTACACCTTC	CASSLFSGNYGYTF
NA	TRBV7-6	NA	TRBJ2-7	TGTGCCAGCAGCCAGACAGGCCCTTTCTACGAGCAGTACTTC	CASSQTGPFYEQYF
once	TRBV9	NA	TRBJ2-5	TGTGCCAGCAGCGTAGGGATCGGGGGCCAAGAGACCCAGTACTTC	CASSVGIGGQETQYF